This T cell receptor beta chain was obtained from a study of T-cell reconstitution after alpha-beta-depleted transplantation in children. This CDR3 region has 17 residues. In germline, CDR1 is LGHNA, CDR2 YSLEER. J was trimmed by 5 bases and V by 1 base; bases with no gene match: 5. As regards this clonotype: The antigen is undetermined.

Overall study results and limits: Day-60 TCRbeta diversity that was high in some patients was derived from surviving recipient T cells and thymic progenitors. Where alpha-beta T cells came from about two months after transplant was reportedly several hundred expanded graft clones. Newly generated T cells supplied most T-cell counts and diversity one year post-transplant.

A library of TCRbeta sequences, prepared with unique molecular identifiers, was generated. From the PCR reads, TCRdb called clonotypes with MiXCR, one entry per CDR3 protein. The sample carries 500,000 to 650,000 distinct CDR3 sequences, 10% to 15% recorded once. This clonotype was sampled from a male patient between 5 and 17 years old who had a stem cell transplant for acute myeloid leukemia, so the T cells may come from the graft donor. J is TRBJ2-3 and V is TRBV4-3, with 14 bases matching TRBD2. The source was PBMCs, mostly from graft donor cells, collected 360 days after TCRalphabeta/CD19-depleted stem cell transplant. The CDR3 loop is CASSQGGTSGRGDTQYF. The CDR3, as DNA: TGCGCCAGCAGCCAAGGGGGGACTAGCGGGAGAGGAGATACGCAGTATTTT.